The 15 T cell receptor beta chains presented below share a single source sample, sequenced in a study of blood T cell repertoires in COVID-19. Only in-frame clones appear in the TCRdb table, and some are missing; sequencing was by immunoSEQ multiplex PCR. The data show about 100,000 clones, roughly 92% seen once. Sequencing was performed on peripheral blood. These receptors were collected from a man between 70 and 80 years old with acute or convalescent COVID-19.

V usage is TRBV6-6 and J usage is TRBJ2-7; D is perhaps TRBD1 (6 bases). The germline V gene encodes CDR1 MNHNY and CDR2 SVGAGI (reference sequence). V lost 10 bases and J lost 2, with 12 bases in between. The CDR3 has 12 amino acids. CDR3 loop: CATGDTAYEQYF. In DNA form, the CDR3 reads TGTGCCACCGGGGACACAGCCTACGAGCAGTACTTC.

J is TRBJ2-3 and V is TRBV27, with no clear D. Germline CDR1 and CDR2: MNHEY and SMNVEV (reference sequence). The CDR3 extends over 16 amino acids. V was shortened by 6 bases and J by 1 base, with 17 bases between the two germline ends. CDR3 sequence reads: CASRLNSGFRTDTQYF. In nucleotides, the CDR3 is TGTGCCAGCAGACTAAACTCCGGGTTTCGCACAGATACGCAGTATTTT.

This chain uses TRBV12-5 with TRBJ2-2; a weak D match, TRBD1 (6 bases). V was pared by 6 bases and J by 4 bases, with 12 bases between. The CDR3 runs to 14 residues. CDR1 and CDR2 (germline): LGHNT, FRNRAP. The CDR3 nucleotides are TGTGCTAGTGGCCCCGGACAGATCACCGGGGAGCTGTTTTTT. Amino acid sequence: CASGPGQITGELFF.

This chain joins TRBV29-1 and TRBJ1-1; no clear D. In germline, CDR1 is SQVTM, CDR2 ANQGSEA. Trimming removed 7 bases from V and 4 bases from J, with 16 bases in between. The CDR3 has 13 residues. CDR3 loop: CSGRVGEGTEAFF. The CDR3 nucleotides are TGCAGCGGCCGGGTCGGGGAGGGCACTGAAGCTTTCTTT.

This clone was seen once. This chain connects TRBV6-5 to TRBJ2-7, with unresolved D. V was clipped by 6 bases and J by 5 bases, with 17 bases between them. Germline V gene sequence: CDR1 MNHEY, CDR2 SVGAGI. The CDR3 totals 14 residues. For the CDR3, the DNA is TGTGCCAGCAGCCGCACCGATTTGGCCAACGAGCAGTACTTC. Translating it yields CASSRTDLANEQYF.

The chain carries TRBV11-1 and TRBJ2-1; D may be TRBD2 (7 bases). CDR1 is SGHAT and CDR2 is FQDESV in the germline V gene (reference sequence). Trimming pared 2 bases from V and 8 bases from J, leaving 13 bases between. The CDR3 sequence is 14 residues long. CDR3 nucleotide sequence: TGTGCCAGCAGCTTATCCGGGGGGCGAGATGAGCAGTTCTTC. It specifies CASSLSGGRDEQFF.

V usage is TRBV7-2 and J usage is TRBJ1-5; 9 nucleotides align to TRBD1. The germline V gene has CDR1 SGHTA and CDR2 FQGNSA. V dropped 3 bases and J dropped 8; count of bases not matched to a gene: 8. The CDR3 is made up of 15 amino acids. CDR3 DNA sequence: TGTGCCAGCAGCTTGCGGACAGGGGTAAGGGAGCCCCAGCATTTT. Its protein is CASSLRTGVREPQHF. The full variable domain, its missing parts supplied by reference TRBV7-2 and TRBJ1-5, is GAGVSQSPSNKVTEKGKDVELRCDPISGHTALYWYRQSLGQGLEFLIYFQGNSAPDKSGLPSDRFSAERTGGSVSTLTIQRTQQEDSAVYLCASSLRTGVREPQHFGDGTRLSIL.

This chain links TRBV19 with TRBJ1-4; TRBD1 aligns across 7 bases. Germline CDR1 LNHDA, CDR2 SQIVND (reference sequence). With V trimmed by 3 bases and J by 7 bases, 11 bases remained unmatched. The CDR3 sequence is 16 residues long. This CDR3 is CASSIRVQGGLEKLFF. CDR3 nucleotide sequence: TGTGCCAGTAGTATTCGGGTGCAGGGGGGCCTTGAAAAACTGTTTTTT. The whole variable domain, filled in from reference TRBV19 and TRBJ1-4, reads DGGITQSPKYLFRKEGQNVTLSCEQNLNHDAMYWYRQDPGQGLRLIYYSQIVNDFQKGDIAEGYSVSREKKESFPLTVTSAQKNPTAFYLCASSIRVQGGLEKLFFGSGTQLSVL.

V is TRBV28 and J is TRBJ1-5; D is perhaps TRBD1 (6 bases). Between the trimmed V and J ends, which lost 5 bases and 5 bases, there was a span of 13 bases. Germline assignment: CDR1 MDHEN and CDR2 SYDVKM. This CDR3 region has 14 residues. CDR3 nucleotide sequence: TGTGCCAGCAGTCCGATCAGGGGAGATCAGCCCCAGCATTTT. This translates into CASSPIRGDQPQHF.

CDR3: CASSHTGMNTEAFF. CDR3 nucleotides: TGTGCCAGCAGCCATACAGGGATGAACACTGAAGCTTTCTTT. The chain recombines TRBV7-8 with TRBJ1-1, with D perhaps matching TRBD1 (6 bases). CDR3 length equals 14 residues. Germline V gene data show CDR1 as SGHVS and CDR2 as FQNEAQ. V shed 5 bases and J shed 0 bases, with 10 bases lying between them.

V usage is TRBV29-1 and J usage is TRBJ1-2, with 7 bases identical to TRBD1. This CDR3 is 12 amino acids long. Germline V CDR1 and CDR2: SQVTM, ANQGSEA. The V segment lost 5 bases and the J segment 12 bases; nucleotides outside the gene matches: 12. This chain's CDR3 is CSVRTQDRTDTF. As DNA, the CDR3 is TGCAGCGTTCGGACGCAGGACAGGACGGACACCTTC. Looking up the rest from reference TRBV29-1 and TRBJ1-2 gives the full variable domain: SAVISQKPSRDICQRGTSLTIQCQVDSQVTMMFWYRQQPGQSLTLIATANQGSEATYESGFVIDKFPISRPNLTFSTLTVSNMSPEDSSIYLCSVRTQDRTDTFGSGTRLTVV.

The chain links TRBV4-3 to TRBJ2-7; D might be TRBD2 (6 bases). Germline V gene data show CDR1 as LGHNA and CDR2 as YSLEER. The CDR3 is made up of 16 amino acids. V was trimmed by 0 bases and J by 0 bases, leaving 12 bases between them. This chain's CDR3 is CASSQDLTSRSYEQYF. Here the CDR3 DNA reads TGCGCCAGCAGCCAAGATTTGACTAGTCGCTCCTACGAGCAGTACTTC.

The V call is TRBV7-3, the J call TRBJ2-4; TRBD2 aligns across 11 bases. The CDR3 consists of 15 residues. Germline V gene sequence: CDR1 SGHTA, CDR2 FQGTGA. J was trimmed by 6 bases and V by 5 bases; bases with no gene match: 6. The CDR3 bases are TGTGCCAGCAGCCAGGGGGGGACTAGCGGAAACATTCAGTACTTC. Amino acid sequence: CASSQGGTSGNIQYF.

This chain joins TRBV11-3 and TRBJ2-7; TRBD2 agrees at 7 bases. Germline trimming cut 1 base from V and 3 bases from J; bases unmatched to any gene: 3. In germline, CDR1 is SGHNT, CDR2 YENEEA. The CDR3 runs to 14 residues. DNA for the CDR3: TGTGCCAGCAGCTTAGGCGGGAGCTTCTACGAGCAGTACTTC. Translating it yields CASSLGGSFYEQYF.

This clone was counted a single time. CDR3 bases: TGTGCCAGCAGCTTAGGCCTAACGAACACCGGGGAGCTGTTTTTT. It is translated as CASSLGLTNTGELFF. This rearrangement joins TRBV11-3 to TRBJ2-2; D is unclear. This CDR3 is built from 15 residues. Per germline, CDR1 SGHNT and CDR2 YENEEA. V shed 1 base and J shed 0 bases, with 6 bases lying between them.